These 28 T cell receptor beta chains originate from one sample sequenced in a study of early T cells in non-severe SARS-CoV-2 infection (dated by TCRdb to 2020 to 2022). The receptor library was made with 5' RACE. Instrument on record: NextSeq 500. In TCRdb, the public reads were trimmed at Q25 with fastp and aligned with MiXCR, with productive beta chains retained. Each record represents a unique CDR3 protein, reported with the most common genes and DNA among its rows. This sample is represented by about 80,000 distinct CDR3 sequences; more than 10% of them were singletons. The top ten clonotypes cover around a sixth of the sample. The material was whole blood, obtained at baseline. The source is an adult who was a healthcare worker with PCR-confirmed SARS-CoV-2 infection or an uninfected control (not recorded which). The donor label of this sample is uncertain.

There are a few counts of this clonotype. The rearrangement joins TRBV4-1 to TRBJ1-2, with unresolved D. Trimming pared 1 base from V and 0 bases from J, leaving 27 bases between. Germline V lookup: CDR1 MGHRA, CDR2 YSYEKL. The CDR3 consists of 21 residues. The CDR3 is CASSQGEIRIQAIPANYGYTF. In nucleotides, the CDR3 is TGCGCCAGCAGCCAAGGTGAGATCCGAATCCAAGCGATCCCGGCTAACTATGGCTACACCTTC.

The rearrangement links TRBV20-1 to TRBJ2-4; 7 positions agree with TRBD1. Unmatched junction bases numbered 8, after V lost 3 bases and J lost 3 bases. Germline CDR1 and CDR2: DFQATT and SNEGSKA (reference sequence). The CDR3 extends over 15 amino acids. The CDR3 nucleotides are TGCAGTGCTAGTCCCACCGGGACAGTCAAAAACATTCAGTACTTC. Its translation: CSASPTGTVKNIQYF.

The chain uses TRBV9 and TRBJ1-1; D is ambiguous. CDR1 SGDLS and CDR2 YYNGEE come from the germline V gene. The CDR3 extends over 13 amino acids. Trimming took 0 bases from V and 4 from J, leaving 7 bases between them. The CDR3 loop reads CASSVGTVTEAFF. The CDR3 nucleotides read TGTGCCAGCAGCGTAGGGACCGTCACTGAAGCTTTCTTT.

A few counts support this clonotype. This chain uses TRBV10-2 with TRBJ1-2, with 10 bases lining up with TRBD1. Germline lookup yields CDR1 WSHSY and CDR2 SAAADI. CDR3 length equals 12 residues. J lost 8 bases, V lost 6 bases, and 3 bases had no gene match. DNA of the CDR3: TGCGCCAGCAGGGGGACAGGGGAAGGCTACACCTTC. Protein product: CASRGTGEGYTF.

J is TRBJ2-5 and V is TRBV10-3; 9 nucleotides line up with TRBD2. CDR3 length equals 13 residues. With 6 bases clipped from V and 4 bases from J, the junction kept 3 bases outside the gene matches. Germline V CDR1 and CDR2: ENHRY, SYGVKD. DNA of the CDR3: TGTGCCATCAGGCGGGAGGGCCGAGAGACCCAGTACTTC. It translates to CAIRREGRETQYF.

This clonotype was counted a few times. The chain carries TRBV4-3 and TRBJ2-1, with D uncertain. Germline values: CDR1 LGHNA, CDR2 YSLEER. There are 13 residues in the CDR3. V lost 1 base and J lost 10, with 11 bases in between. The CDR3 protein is CASSQGMAGEQFF. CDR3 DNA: TGCGCCAGCAGCCAAGGAATGGCCGGAGAGCAGTTCTTC.

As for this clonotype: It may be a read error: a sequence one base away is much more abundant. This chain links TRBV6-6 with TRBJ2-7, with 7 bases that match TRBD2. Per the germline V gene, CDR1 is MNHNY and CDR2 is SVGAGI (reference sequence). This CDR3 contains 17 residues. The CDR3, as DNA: TGTGCCAGCTGTTACTTGGTGGGAGGGTCCCCTGTCCACGAGCAGTACTTC. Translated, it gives CASCYLVGGSPVHEQYF.

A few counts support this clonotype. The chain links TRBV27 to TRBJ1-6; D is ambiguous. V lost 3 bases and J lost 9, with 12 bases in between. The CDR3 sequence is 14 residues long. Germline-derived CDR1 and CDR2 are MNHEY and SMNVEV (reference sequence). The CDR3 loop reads CASSFRESSSPLHF. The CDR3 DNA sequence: TGTGCCAGCAGTTTCCGGGAGAGTAGTTCACCCCTCCACTTT.

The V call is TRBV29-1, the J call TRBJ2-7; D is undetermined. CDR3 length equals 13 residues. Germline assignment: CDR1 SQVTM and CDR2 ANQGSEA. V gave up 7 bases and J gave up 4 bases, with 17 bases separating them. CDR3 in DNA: TGCAGCGCCATAAGCCTGGTCGAGTACGAGCAGTACTTC. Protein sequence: CSAISLVEYEQYF.

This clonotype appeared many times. The CDR3 bases are TGCAGTGCTCAGCCCGGGACAGCAAACACTGAAGCTTTCTTT. Its translation is CSAQPGTANTEAFF. The chain is built from TRBV20-1 and TRBJ1-1, with TRBD1 identical over 7 bases. The germline gives CDR1 DFQATT, CDR2 SNEGSKA (reference sequence). The CDR3 totals 14 residues. V was clipped by 5 bases and J by 2 bases; unmatched bases: 8.

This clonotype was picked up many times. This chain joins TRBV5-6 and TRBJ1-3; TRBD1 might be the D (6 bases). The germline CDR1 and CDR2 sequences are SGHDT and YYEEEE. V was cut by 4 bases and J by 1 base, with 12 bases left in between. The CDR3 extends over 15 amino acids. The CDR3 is CASSARDTSGNTIYF. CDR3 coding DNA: TGTGCCAGCAGCGCCCGGGACACTTCTGGAAACACCATATATTTT.

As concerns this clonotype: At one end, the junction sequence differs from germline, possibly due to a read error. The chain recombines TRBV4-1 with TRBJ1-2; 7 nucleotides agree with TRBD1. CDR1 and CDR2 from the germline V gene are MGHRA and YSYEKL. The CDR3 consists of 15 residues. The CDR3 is CASSPRRETGNGYIF. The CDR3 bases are TGCGCCAGCAGCCCCCGACGCGAGACAGGGAATGGCTACATCTTC.

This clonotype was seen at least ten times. The CDR3 DNA is TGTGCCAGCAGCTTAGGACAGACAGGTATCAGAGATACGCAGTATTTT. This encodes CASSLGQTGIRDTQYF. This chain joins TRBV7-2 and TRBJ2-3; a weak D match, TRBD1 (6 bases). V was trimmed by 1 base and J by 5 bases, leaving 16 bases between them. This CDR3 has 16 residues. The germline CDR1 and CDR2 sequences are SGHTA and FQGNSA.

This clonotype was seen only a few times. This CDR3 is CSALQDRDNYGYTF. The CDR3 coding sequence is TGCAGTGCTTTACAAGACAGGGATAACTATGGCTACACCTTC. The chain couples TRBV20-1 to TRBJ1-2; TRBD1 aligns across 7 bases. The CDR3 extends over 14 amino acids. The V segment lost 5 bases and the J segment 1 base; nucleotides outside the gene matches: 7. The germline gives CDR1 DFQATT, CDR2 SNEGSKA (reference sequence).

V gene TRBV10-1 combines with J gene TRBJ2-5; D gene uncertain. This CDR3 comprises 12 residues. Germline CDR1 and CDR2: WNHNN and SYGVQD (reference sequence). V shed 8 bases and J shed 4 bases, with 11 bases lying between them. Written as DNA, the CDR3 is TGCGCCAGCTCGAACACCGGAGAGACCCAGTACTTC. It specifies CASSNTGETQYF.

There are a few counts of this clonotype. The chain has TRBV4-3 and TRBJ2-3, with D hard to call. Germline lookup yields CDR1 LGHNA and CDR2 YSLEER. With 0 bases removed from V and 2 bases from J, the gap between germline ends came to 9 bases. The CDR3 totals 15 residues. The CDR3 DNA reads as TGCGCCAGCAGCCAAGATCGGACCTCCACAGATACGCAGTATTTT. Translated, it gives CASSQDRTSTDTQYF.

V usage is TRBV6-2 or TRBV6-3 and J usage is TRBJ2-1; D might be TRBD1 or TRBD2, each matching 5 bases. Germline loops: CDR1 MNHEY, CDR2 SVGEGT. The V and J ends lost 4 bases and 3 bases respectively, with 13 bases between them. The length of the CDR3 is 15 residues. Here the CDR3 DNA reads TGTGCCAGCAGTTTTTCACGGGGCATCTACAATGAGCAGTTCTTC. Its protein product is CASSFSRGIYNEQFF.

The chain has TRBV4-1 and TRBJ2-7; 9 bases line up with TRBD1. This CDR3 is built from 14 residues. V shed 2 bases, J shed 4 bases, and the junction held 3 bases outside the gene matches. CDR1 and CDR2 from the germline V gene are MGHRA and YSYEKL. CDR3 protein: CASSQRDRAYEQYF. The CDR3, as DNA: TGCGCCAGCAGCCAACGGGACAGGGCATACGAGCAGTACTTC.

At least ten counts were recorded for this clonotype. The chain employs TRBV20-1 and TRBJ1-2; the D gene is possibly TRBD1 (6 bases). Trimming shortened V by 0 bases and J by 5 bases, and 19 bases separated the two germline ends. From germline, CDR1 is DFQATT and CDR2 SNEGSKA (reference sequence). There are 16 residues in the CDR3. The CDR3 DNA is TGCAGTGCTAGAGATCCCTCGACAGGTGGGGTATATGGCTACACCTTC. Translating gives CSARDPSTGGVYGYTF.

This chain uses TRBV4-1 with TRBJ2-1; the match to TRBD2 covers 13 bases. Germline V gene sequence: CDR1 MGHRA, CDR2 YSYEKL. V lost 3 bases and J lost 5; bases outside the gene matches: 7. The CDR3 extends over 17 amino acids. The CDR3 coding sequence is TGCGCCAGCAGCCATTGGAGGACTAGCGGGAGTAACAATGAGCAGTTCTTC. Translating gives CASSHWRTSGSNNEQFF.

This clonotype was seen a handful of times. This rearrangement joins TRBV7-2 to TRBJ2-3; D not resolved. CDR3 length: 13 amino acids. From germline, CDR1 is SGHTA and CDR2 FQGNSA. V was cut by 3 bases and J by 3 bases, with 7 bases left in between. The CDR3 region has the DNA TGTGCCAGCAGCTTCTTCCGGACAGATACGCAGTATTTT. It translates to CASSFFRTDTQYF.

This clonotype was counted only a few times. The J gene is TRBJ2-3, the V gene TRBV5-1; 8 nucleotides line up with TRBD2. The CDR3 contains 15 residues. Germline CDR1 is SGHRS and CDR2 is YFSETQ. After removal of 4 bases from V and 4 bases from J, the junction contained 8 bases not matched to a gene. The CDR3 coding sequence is TGCGCCAGCAGCCCCCAAGCGGGGGTCGCAGATACGCAGTATTTT. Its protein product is CASSPQAGVADTQYF.

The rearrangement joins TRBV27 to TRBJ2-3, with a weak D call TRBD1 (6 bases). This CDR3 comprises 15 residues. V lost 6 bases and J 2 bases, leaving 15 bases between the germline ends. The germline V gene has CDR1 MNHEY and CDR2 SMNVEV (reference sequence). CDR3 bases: TGTGCCAGCAGATTGAGGACAGCCAACACAGATACGCAGTATTTT. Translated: CASRLRTANTDTQYF.

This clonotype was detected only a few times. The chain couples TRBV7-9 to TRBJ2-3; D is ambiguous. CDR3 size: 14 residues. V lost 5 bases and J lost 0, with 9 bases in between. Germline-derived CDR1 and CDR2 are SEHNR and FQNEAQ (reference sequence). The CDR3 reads CASSLESSTDTQYF. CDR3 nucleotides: TGTGCCAGCAGCCTAGAGTCTAGCACAGATACGCAGTATTTT.

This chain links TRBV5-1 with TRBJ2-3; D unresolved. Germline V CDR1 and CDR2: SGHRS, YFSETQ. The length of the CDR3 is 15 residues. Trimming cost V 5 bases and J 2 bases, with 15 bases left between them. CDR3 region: CASRKWPQITDTQYF. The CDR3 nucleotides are TGCGCCAGCAGAAAATGGCCACAGATCACAGATACGCAGTATTTT.

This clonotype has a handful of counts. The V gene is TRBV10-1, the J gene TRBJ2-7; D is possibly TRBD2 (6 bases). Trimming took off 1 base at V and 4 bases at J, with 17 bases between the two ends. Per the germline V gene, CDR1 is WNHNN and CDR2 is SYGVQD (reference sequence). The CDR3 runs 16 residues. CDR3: CASSELRSGGAYEQYF. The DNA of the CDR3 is TGCGCCAGCAGTGAGTTGCGGTCCGGAGGGGCGTACGAGCAGTACTTC.

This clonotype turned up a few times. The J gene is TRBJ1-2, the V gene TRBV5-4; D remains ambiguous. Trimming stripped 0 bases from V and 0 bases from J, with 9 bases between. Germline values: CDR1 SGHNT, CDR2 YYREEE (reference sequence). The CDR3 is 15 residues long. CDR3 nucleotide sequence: TGTGCCAGCAGCTTGGACAGCCCAGCTAACTATGGCTACACCTTC. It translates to CASSLDSPANYGYTF.

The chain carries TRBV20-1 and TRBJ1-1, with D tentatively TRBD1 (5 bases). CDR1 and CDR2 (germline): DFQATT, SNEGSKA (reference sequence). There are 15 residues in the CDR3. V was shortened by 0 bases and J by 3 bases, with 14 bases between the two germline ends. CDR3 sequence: CSAREYRSGDTEAFF. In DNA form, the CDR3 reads TGCAGTGCTAGAGAGTACAGGTCGGGGGACACTGAAGCTTTCTTT.